The 15 T cell receptor beta chains presented below share a single source sample, sequenced in a study of response to subunit inactivated influenza vaccine. TCRdb re-called the RT-PCR reads with MiXCR, one entry per CDR3 protein. In the table there are about 190,000 distinct CDR3 sequences, about an eighth of which are singletons. The specimen comprised CD8+ T cells sorted from PBMCs, sampled 5 days after vaccination. These receptors were obtained from a man between 45 and 60 years old who received an inactivated influenza vaccine.

There are a few counts of this clonotype. This chain joins TRBV5-1 and TRBJ2-5; 13 positions match TRBD2. The CDR3 covers 17 residues. With V trimmed by 2 bases and J by 5 bases, 9 bases remained unmatched. The germline gives CDR1 SGHRS, CDR2 YFSETQ. CDR3 loop: CASSFTSGREVAETQYF. CDR3 sequence (DNA): TGCGCCAGCAGCTTCACTAGCGGGAGGGAGGTTGCCGAGACCCAGTACTTC. The full variable domain, with the rest looked up from reference TRBV5-1 and TRBJ2-5, is KAGVTQTPRYLIKTRGQQVTLSCSPISGHRSVSWYQQTPGQGLQFLFEYFSETQRNKGNFPGRFSGRQFSNSRSEMNVSTLELGDSALYLCASSFTSGREVAETQYFGPGTRLLVL.

This clonotype was counted only a few times. The rearrangement uses TRBV7-9 and TRBJ2-2, with D hard to call. In germline, CDR1 is SEHNR, CDR2 FQNEAQ (reference sequence). The CDR3 contains 14 residues. V was pared by 6 bases and J by 4 bases, with 12 bases between. For the CDR3, the DNA is TGTGCCAGCAGGGCTTATCCTGCCACCGGGGAGCTGTTTTTT. It translates to CASRAYPATGELFF.

This clonotype was detected only a few times. The J gene is TRBJ1-1, the V gene TRBV5-1; D unresolved. Trimming shortened V by 0 bases and J by 6 bases, and 9 bases separated the two germline ends. CDR3 size: 13 residues. Germline CDR1 and CDR2: SGHRS and YFSETQ. The CDR3 DNA reads TGCGCCAGCAGCTTGGTGGGTCAGGCTGAAGCTTTCTTT. Translating gives CASSLVGQAEAFF.

This clonotype was seen only a few times. In DNA, the CDR3 is TGTGCCAGCAGCTTTGGTGGCGGAGAGACCCAGTACTTC. It encodes CASSFGGGETQYF. The chain recombines TRBV11-2 with TRBJ2-5; D is undetermined. Germline CDR1 reads SGHAT; CDR2 reads FQNNGV. Trimming left V 3 bases short and J 4 bases short, with 9 bases between. The CDR3 has 13 residues.

A word on this clonotype: A read error may produce the germline difference seen at one junction end. V gene TRBV7-2 combines with J gene TRBJ2-3; unclear D gene. The CDR3 extends over 14 amino acids. Germline V gives CDR1 SGHTA, CDR2 FQGNSA. The chain's CDR3 is CAGSLVGSTDTQYF. Here the CDR3 DNA reads TGTGCCGGCAGCTTAGTAGGGAGCACAGATACGCAGTATTTT.

This clonotype was detected a few times. The genes are TRBV20-1 and TRBJ2-1; 9 nucleotides line up with TRBD2. CDR1 and CDR2 from the germline V gene are DFQATT and SNEGSKA (reference sequence). The CDR3 contains 15 residues. The junction had 4 bases not matched to a gene; V was cut back by 4 bases and J by 0 bases. CDR3 amino acids: CSATLLAGSYNEQFF. The CDR3 region has the DNA TGCAGTGCTACTCTACTAGCGGGCTCCTACAATGAGCAGTTCTTC.

The chain recombines TRBV4-1 with TRBJ1-1; D is unresolved. V lost 1 base and J 4 bases, leaving 13 bases between the germline ends. The CDR3 sequence is 15 residues long. The germline gives CDR1 MGHRA, CDR2 YSYEKL. The CDR3 is CASSQASNLGTEAFF. The CDR3 nucleotides read TGCGCCAGCAGCCAAGCATCCAATCTCGGCACTGAAGCTTTCTTT.

The chain employs TRBV6-1 and TRBJ2-7, with a possible D match to TRBD1 (5 bases). Trimming cost V 2 bases and J 6 bases, with 23 bases left between them. Germline assignment: CDR1 MNHNS and CDR2 SASEGT. The CDR3 totals 17 residues. The CDR3 DNA reads as TGTGCCAGCAGTGAAAGGGGTTTGGCAGGAACCGCCTGCGAGCAGTACTTC. Its translation is CASSERGLAGTACEQYF.

This chain links TRBV7-2 with TRBJ2-3; 12 positions agree with TRBD2. V was clipped by 5 bases and J by 9 bases; unmatched bases: 9. Germline loops: CDR1 SGHTA, CDR2 FQGNSA. The CDR3 loop spans 15 amino acids. DNA of the CDR3: TGTGCCAGCAGCAGACTAGCGGGGGTGCCTGGAACGCAGTATTTT. This encodes CASSRLAGVPGTQYF.

The gene calls are TRBV4-2 and TRBJ2-7, with a tentative D call TRBD1 (5 bases). V was pared by 0 bases and J by 4 bases, with 16 bases between. CDR3 length equals 16 residues. CDR1 is LGHNA, CDR2 YNFKEQ, per germline. CDR3 nucleotides: TGTGCCAGCAGCCAAGATAAGGGGTTATTCGCATACGAGCAGTACTTC. Residues: CASSQDKGLFAYEQYF.

The genes are TRBV10-3 and TRBJ1-5; 11 nucleotides line up with TRBD1. CDR1 ENHRY and CDR2 SYGVKD come from the germline V gene. The CDR3 consists of 14 residues. V shed 5 bases, J shed 5 bases, and the junction held 2 bases outside the gene matches. The CDR3 nucleotides read TGTGCCATCAGTTGGGACAGGGGGGATCAGCCCCAGCATTTT. Amino acid sequence: CAISWDRGDQPQHF.

The chain couples TRBV6-5 to TRBJ1-1; 7 bases match TRBD1. With 2 bases clipped from V and 10 bases from J, the junction kept 10 bases outside the gene matches. Germline V gene data show CDR1 as MNHEY and CDR2 as SVGAGI. CDR3 length equals 14 residues. The CDR3 reads CASSYDREGEVAFF. DNA of the CDR3: TGTGCCAGCAGTTACGACAGGGAGGGGGAAGTAGCTTTCTTT.

This clonotype occurred a few times. V and J are TRBV10-3 and TRBJ1-1, with D possibly being TRBD1 (5 bases). Germline V CDR1 and CDR2: ENHRY, SYGVKD. With 7 bases removed from V and 1 base from J, the gap between germline ends came to 10 bases. CDR3 length: 13 residues. The CDR3 loop reads CAIIGDGNTEAFF. DNA for the CDR3: TGTGCCATCATTGGGGACGGGAACACTGAAGCTTTCTTT.

This clonotype was seen a handful of times. In DNA, the CDR3 is TGTGCCAGCAGCCCCCGGATCTGGAACACTGAAGCTTTCTTT. This gives the protein CASSPRIWNTEAFF. The chain is built from TRBV7-9 and TRBJ1-1, with D unclear. CDR1 is SEHNR, CDR2 FQNEAQ, per germline (reference sequence). CDR3 length equals 14 residues. V lost 5 bases to trimming and J lost 1 base, with 11 bases between them. Variable domain in full (rest from reference TRBV7-9 and TRBJ1-1): DTGVSQNPRHKITKRGQNVTFRCDPISEHNRLYWYRQTLGQGPEFLTYFQNEAQLEKSRLLSDRFSAERPKGSFSTLEIQRTEQGDSAMYLCASSPRIWNTEAFFGQGTRLTVV.

This clonotype was found a few times. The chain is built from TRBV12-3 or TRBV12-4 and TRBJ2-3; 12 positions agree with TRBD2. The CDR3 is 20 residues long. V was pared by 3 bases and J by 0 bases, with 13 bases of the junction left unmatched. The CDR3 nucleotides are TGTGCCAGCAGTTTTCCGGGGTGGTCTAGCGGGGGGGCTAGCACAGATACGCAGTATTTT. It yields the protein CASSFPGWSSGGASTDTQYF.